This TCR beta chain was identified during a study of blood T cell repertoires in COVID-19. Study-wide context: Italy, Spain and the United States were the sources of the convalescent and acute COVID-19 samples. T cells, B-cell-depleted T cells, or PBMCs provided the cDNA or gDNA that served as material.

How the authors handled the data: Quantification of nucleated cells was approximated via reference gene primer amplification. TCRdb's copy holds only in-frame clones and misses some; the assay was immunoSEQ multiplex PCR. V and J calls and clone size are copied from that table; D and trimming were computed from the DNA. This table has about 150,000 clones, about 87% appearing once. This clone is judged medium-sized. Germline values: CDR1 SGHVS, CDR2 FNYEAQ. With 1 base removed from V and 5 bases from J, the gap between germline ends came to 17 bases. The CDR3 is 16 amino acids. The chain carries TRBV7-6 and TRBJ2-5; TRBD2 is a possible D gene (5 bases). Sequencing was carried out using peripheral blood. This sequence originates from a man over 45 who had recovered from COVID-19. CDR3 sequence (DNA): TGTGCCAGCAGCTTAGGGCACTCTCTCAGGACTGAGACCCAGTACTTC. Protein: CASSLGHSLRTETQYF.